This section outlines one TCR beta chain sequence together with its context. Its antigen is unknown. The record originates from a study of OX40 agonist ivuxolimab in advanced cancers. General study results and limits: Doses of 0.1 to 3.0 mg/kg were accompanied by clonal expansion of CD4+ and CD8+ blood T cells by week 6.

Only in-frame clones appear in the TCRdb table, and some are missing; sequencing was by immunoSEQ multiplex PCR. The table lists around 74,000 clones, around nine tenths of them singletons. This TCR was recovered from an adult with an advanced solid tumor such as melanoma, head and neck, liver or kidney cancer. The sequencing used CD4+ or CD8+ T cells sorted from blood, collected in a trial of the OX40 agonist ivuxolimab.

The CDR3 loop is CASSLVWQISSGANVLTF. CDR3 bases: TGTGCCAGCAGCTTAGTATGGCAGATAAGCTCTGGGGCCAACGTCCTGACTTTC. This chain joins TRBV7-2 and TRBJ2-6; no firm D call. The CDR3 runs to 18 residues. The V end was cut by 1 base, the J end by 0 bases, with 13 bases between. Germline CDR1 SGHTA, CDR2 FQGNSA.